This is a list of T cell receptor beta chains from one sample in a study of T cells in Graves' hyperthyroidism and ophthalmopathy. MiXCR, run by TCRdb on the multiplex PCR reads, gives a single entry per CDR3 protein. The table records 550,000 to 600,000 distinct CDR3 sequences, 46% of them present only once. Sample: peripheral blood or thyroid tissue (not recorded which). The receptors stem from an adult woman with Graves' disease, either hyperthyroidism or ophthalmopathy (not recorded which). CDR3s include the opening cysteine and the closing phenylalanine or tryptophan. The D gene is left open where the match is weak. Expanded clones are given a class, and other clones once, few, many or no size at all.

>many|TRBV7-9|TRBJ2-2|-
TGTGCCAGCAGCCAGAGACGAGCGGTCGCGAACACCGGGGAGCTGTTTTTT
CASSQRRAVANTGELFF
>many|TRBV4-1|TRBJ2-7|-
TGCGCCAGCAGCCAAGGGCGGCGCAGCTCCTACGAGCAGTACTTC
CASSQGRRSSYEQYF
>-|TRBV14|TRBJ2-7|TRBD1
TGTGCCAGCAGCTTCCGGACAGGGGCTGGGGAGCAGTACTTC
CASSFRTGAGEQYF
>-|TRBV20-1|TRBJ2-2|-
TGCAGTGCCACCCGGGAGCTGTTTTTT
CSATRELFF
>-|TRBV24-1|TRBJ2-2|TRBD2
TGTGCCACCAGTGTGGCGGGAGAAGAAAAGGGCGGGGAGCTGTTTTTT
CATSVAGEEKGGELFF
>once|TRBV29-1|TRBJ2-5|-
TGCAGCGTTTTCGGACAACAAGAGACCCAGTACTTC
CSVFGQQETQYF
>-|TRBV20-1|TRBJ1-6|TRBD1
TGCAGTGCTAGTGTTGAGGGACAGCCTTATAATTCACCCCTCCACTTT
CSASVEGQPYNSPLHF
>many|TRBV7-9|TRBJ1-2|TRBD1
TGTGCCAGCAGCTTACAGGGACAGGGGACGATGCCTAACTATGGCTACACCTTC
CASSLQGQGTMPNYGYTF
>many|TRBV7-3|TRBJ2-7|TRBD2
TGTGCCAGCAGCTCCCAGCGGGAGTTTCCCGAGCAGTACTTC
CASSSQREFPEQYF
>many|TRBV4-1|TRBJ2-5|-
TGCGCCAGCAGCCCCCTTTATGATCTATCGGAGACCCAGTACTTC
CASSPLYDLSETQYF
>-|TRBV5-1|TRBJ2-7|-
TGCGCCAGCAGCTTGCAGGGGAAAGGGATCTACGAGCAGTACTTC
CASSLQGKGIYEQYF
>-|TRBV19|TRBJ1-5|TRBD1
TGTGCCAGTAGTGACACAGGGGGCGGAAATCAGCCCCAGCATTTT
CASSDTGGGNQPQHF
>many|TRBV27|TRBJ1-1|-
TGTGCCAGCAGTTCTAGCATGAACACTGAAGCTTTCTTT
CASSSSMNTEAFF
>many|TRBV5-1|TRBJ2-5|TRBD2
TGCGCCAGCAAGCTAGGACTAGCGGCTCCCGGGTGGGGCCAAGAGACCCAGTACTTC
CASKLGLAAPGWGQETQYF
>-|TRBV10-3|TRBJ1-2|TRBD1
TGTGCCATCAGGACAGGGTTGGAATCCGGAAACACCTTC
CAIRTGLESGNTF
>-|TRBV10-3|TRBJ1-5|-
TGTGCCAGCAATTTTCGGGGGGGTAGCCAGCCCCAGCATTTT
CASNFRGGSQPQHF
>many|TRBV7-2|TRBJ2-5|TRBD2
TGTGCCAGCAGCCGCCGGAGCGGGACGTACCAAGAGACCCAGTACTTC
CASSRRSGTYQETQYF
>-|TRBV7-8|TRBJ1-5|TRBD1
TGTGCCAGCAGCTTGGGACAGTTT
CASSLGQF